The 15 T cell receptor beta chains below all came from one sample that was sequenced in a study of blood T cells in healthy people across ages. A J-beta primer mix and a sample-barcoded 5' primer were used in a second PCR of about 7 to 11 cycles. MiXCR was run by TCRdb on the 5' RACE reads, yielding one entry per CDR3 protein. This repertoire shows around 2 million distinct CDR3 sequences, roughly two fifths found once; its top ten account for more than 20%. Source material: blood. These receptors were collected from a human donor in good health.

This chain joins TRBV4-2 and TRBJ2-4; TRBD1 aligns across 10 bases. V dropped 1 base and J dropped 7; count of bases not matched to a gene: 7. The CDR3 contains 16 residues. Germline-derived CDR1 and CDR2 are LGHNA and YNFKEQ. CDR3 protein: CASSQVFGTGVNIQYF. For the CDR3, the DNA is TGTGCCAGCAGCCAAGTTTTTGGGACAGGGGTCAACATTCAGTACTTC.

This sequence joins TRBV28 and TRBJ1-6; 9 nucleotides line up with TRBD1. Germline-derived CDR1 and CDR2 are MDHEN and SYDVKM. Germline trimming cut 5 bases from V and 11 bases from J; bases unmatched to any gene: 10. The CDR3 has 15 amino acids. CDR3 protein: CASSPAGTGLTPLHF. The DNA for the CDR3 is TGTGCCAGCAGTCCGGCCGGGACAGGGTTGACACCCCTCCACTTT.

The V gene is TRBV10-3, the J gene TRBJ2-3; 13 bases fit TRBD2. With V trimmed by 3 bases and J by 5 bases, 8 bases remained unmatched. CDR1 ENHRY and CDR2 SYGVKD come from the germline V gene. This CDR3 has 17 amino acids. CDR3 residues: CAISDVSLAGGLDTQYF. The CDR3 bases are TGTGCCATCAGTGACGTCTCACTAGCGGGGGGGCTAGATACGCAGTATTTT.

This sequence joins TRBV6-2 or TRBV6-3 and TRBJ1-5; 7 bases fit TRBD1. This CDR3 is 14 amino acids long. Losses at the gene ends were 5 bases for V and 9 bases for J; bases not matched to a gene: 10. From germline, CDR1 is MNHEY and CDR2 SVGEGT. CDR3 sequence: CASSLRTGRAPQHF. In nucleotides, the CDR3 is TGTGCCAGCAGTCTAAGGACAGGCAGAGCGCCCCAGCATTTT.

This chain joins TRBV6-6 and TRBJ1-1, with 9 bases aligning to TRBD1. The junction had 7 bases not matched to a gene; V was cut back by 2 bases and J by 3 bases. The CDR3 runs to 16 residues. Germline CDR1 is MNHNY and CDR2 is SVGAGI (reference sequence). DNA of the CDR3: TGTGCCAGCAGTTACGGGACAGGGCGGGCTTACACTGAAGCTTTCTTT. Its translation is CASSYGTGRAYTEAFF.

The rearrangement uses TRBV5-1 and TRBJ1-2, with D hard to call. The CDR3 contains 11 residues. Trimming took 0 bases from V and 10 from J, leaving 7 bases between them. In germline, CDR1 is SGHRS, CDR2 YFSETQ. The CDR3 loop reads CASSLEGHYTF. The CDR3 coding sequence is TGCGCCAGCAGCTTGGAAGGGCACTACACCTTC.

J is TRBJ2-3 and V is TRBV7-3; TRBD2 might be the D (6 bases). The V end lost 5 bases, the J end lost 2 bases, and 14 bases lay between the germline ends. The CDR3 sequence is 15 residues long. CDR1 and CDR2 from the germline V gene are SGHTA and FQGTGA. In DNA form, the CDR3 reads TGTGCCAGCAGCCGGAAGGAGGGTCCCACAGATACGCAGTATTTT. It encodes CASSRKEGPTDTQYF.

The rearrangement joins TRBV9 to TRBJ2-1; 14 positions match TRBD2. The J segment lost 9 bases and the V segment lost 0 bases, leaving 5 bases of the junction unmatched. Germline assignment: CDR1 SGDLS and CDR2 YYNGEE. This CDR3 is 16 amino acids long. The CDR3 DNA reads as TGTGCCAGCAGCGTAGGGAGACTAGCGGGGGGGATTGAGCAGTTCTTC. Translating gives CASSVGRLAGGIEQFF.

This clonotype appeared a single time. This sequence joins TRBV2 and TRBJ2-3; the D gene is possibly TRBD1 (5 bases). Germline loops: CDR1 SNHLY, CDR2 FYNNEI. Trimming removed 2 bases at V and 2 bases at J, with 20 bases between. The CDR3 has 18 amino acids. The CDR3 sequence: CASSETGTPDNHTDTQYF. In nucleotides, the CDR3 is TGTGCCAGCAGTGAAACAGGCACTCCAGACAATCACACAGATACGCAGTATTTT.

V is TRBV24-1 and J is TRBJ2-3; the D gene is possibly TRBD2 (6 bases). V dropped 3 bases and J dropped 4 bases, with 13 bases sitting between them. Germline loops: CDR1 KGHDR, CDR2 SFDVKD. The CDR3 is made up of 15 amino acids. The CDR3 loop is CATSDPARDSDTQYF. In DNA form, the CDR3 reads TGTGCCACCAGTGATCCGGCCAGGGACTCAGATACGCAGTATTTT.

The chain uses TRBV7-9 and TRBJ2-5, with no clear D. In germline, CDR1 is SEHNR, CDR2 FQNEAQ (reference sequence). CDR3 length: 17 amino acids. Between the trimmed V and J ends, which lost 5 bases and 3 bases, there was a span of 22 bases. CDR3 amino acids: CASSQISRAPQEETQYF. CDR3 nucleotide sequence: TGTGCCAGCAGCCAAATTTCCCGGGCCCCTCAGGAAGAGACCCAGTACTTC.

The sample holds a few counts of this clonotype. V is TRBV4-3 and J is TRBJ1-5; D uncertain. The ends were cut back, 0 bases at V and 6 bases at J, with 6 bases in the middle. The CDR3 loop spans 13 amino acids. Germline values: CDR1 LGHNA, CDR2 YSLEER. CDR3 bases: TGCGCCAGCAGCCAAGATATTTTTCAGCCCCAGCATTTT. This translates into CASSQDIFQPQHF.

The chain employs TRBV7-6 and TRBJ1-1, with D tentatively TRBD1 (6 bases). Trimming cost V 5 bases and J 11 bases, with 21 bases left between them. CDR1 and CDR2 (germline): SGHVS, FNYEAQ. The CDR3 runs to 14 residues. The CDR3 sequence is CASSPTAGGMLAFF. The CDR3, as DNA: TGTGCCAGCAGCCCCACGGCCGGGGGCATGCTGGCTTTCTTT.

The rearrangement links TRBV6-4 to TRBJ2-2, with D perhaps being TRBD1 or TRBD2 (6 bases each). Trimming pared 2 bases from V and 4 bases from J, leaving 8 bases between. Germline V lookup: CDR1 MRHNA, CDR2 SNTAGT. The CDR3 length is 14 residues. For the CDR3, the DNA is TGTGCCAGCAGTGACGAGGGGGGCACCGGGGAGCTGTTTTTT. Residues: CASSDEGGTGELFF.

The chain combines TRBV12-3 or TRBV12-4 with TRBJ1-4, with a weak D call TRBD1 (6 bases). The CDR3 loop spans 13 amino acids. Deletions cut 6 bases from V and 4 bases from J, with 9 bases between. The chain's CDR3 is CASRTGDNEKLFF. CDR3 coding DNA: TGTGCCAGCAGGACAGGCGATAATGAAAAACTGTTTTTT.